This TCR beta chain comes out of a study of pediatric ulcerative colitis. Study summary: Disease was pancolitis in 7 or 8 and left-sided in two, histology-confirmed.

One to two pinch biopsies were taken from the rectum during colonoscopy. Sequencing depth was up to 500,000 reads per sample. This table comes from immunoSEQ multiplex PCR, and its TCRdb copy is limited to in-frame clones, with some not included. This table holds roughly 18,000 clones, over 65% found once. The CDR3 is 14 amino acids. Germline-derived CDR1 and CDR2 are MNHEY and SVGAGI. J gave up 7 bases and V 5 bases, and 3 bases lay outside the gene matches. As regards this clone: Its specificity is unknown.

The study's findings and limits: Rectal repertoires separated controls, mild-moderate and acute severe colitis.

The receptor was isolated from a boy between 10 and 17 years old with moderate ulcerative colitis. Sequencing input: gut tissue. The chain joins TRBV6-5 to TRBJ2-1; 12 positions match TRBD2. Here the CDR3 DNA reads TGTGCCAGCAGTCGTACTAGCGGGAGGAATGAGCAGTTCTTC. It codes for CASSRTSGRNEQFF.